The 28 T cell receptor beta chains listed next were all sequenced from one sample in a study of blood T cell repertoires in COVID-19. Assay used: immunoSEQ multiplex PCR; TCRdb lists only in-frame clones, some missing. The repertoire holds roughly 140,000 clones, with around 85% as singletons. What was sequenced was peripheral blood. These TCRs come from a woman aged 70-85 years with acute or convalescent COVID-19.

V and J are TRBV2 and TRBJ2-7; tentative D call: TRBD1 (6 bases). The V end lost 6 bases, the J end lost 4 bases, and 19 bases lay between the germline ends. This CDR3 region has 15 residues. The germline V gene encodes CDR1 SNHLY and CDR2 FYNNEI. In DNA, the CDR3 is TGTGCCAGCAGACTCCGGGACACAGAGGGATACGAGCAGTACTTC. Its translation is CASRLRDTEGYEQYF.

The J gene is TRBJ1-2, the V gene TRBV5-6, with 8 bases aligning to TRBD1. This CDR3 is 13 amino acids long. V was clipped by 4 bases and J by 3 bases; unmatched bases: 2. Germline CDR1 reads SGHDT; CDR2 reads YYEEEE. The CDR3 bases are TGTGCCAGCAGCCGACAGGGGCACTATGGCTACACCTTC. Translating it yields CASSRQGHYGYTF.

V is TRBV19 and J is TRBJ1-1; no reliable D call. The CDR3 sequence is 14 residues long. Trimming shortened V by 3 bases and J by 4 bases, and 12 bases separated the two germline ends. Germline lookup yields CDR1 LNHDA and CDR2 SQIVND (reference sequence). Here the CDR3 reads CASSISHNPTEAFF. DNA of the CDR3: TGTGCCAGTAGTATTTCACACAATCCCACTGAAGCTTTCTTT. Variable domain in full (rest from reference TRBV19 and TRBJ1-1): DGGITQSPKYLFRKEGQNVTLSCEQNLNHDAMYWYRQDPGQGLRLIYYSQIVNDFQKGDIAEGYSVSREKKESFPLTVTSAQKNPTAFYLCASSISHNPTEAFFGQGTRLTVV.

This chain connects TRBV7-2 to TRBJ1-2, with 7 nucleotides matching TRBD1. The junction had 4 bases not matched to a gene; V was cut back by 4 bases and J by 8 bases. This CDR3 has 12 amino acids. The V gene's germline CDR1 is SGHTA and CDR2 FQGNSA. CDR3 sequence reads: CASSSTGVGYTF. The CDR3 region has the DNA TGTGCCAGCAGCTCAACAGGGGTGGGCTACACCTTC. Looking up the rest from reference TRBV7-2 and TRBJ1-2 gives the full variable domain: GAGVSQSPSNKVTEKGKDVELRCDPISGHTALYWYRQSLGQGLEFLIYFQGNSAPDKSGLPSDRFSAERTGGSVSTLTIQRTQQEDSAVYLCASSSTGVGYTFGSGTRLTVV.

This chain connects TRBV19 to TRBJ2-3; the D gene is possibly TRBD1 (6 bases). This CDR3 spans 14 amino acids. The V end lost 5 bases, the J end lost 3 bases, and 12 bases lay between the germline ends. Germline V gives CDR1 LNHDA, CDR2 SQIVND (reference sequence). The CDR3 DNA sequence: TGTGCCAGTAGTCCCCTAACAGGGACAGATACGCAGTATTTT. It encodes CASSPLTGTDTQYF.

This chain joins TRBV25-1 and TRBJ1-6; weak D call: TRBD1 (5 bases). The CDR3 sequence is 16 residues long. Between the trimmed V and J ends, which lost 3 bases and 0 bases, there was a span of 9 bases. In germline, CDR1 is MGHDK, CDR2 SYGVNS. The CDR3 spells CASSEGGTSYNSPLHF. The CDR3 DNA reads TGTGCCAGCAGTGAGGGAGGGACCTCCTATAATTCACCCCTCCACTTT.

V usage is TRBV6-2 or TRBV6-3 and J usage is TRBJ1-2; D not certain. The germline V gene has CDR1 MNHEY and CDR2 SVGEGT. Trimming pared 2 bases from V and 4 bases from J, leaving 14 bases between. The CDR3 runs 15 residues. The CDR3, as DNA: TGTGCCAGCAGTTACCCTAGACGCGTCAGCTATGGCTACACCTTC. Its protein product is CASSYPRRVSYGYTF.

The J gene is TRBJ1-4, the V gene TRBV5-4; the D gene is possibly TRBD1 (5 bases). V dropped 5 bases and J dropped 5 bases, with 19 bases sitting between them. CDR1 is SGHNT and CDR2 is YYREEE in the germline V gene (reference sequence). The CDR3 is 16 residues long. CDR3 protein: CASSSEPGHGNEKLFF. The DNA for the CDR3 is TGTGCCAGCAGTTCCGAACCAGGGCATGGGAATGAAAAACTGTTTTTT. The variable domain in full, completed from reference TRBV5-4 and TRBJ1-4, reads ETGVTQSPTHLIKTRGQQVTLRCSSQSGHNTVSWYQQALGQGPQFIFQYYREEENGRGNFPPRFSGLQFPNYSSELNVNALELDDSALYLCASSSEPGHGNEKLFFGSGTQLSVL.

This chain connects TRBV12-3 or TRBV12-4 to TRBJ1-6; 7 positions agree with TRBD1. This CDR3 has 13 amino acids. J lost 10 bases, V lost 6 bases, and 6 bases had no gene match. CDR3 region: CASRGDSSSPLHF. The CDR3 DNA reads as TGTGCCAGCAGGGGGGACAGCTCATCACCCCTCCACTTT.

This clone has a single count. The rearrangement links TRBV12-3 or TRBV12-4 to TRBJ1-3; D gene ambiguous. The CDR3 sequence is 13 residues long. Trimming took off 3 bases at V and 4 bases at J, with 7 bases between the two ends. CDR3 sequence reads: CASSLSVGNTIYF. CDR3 DNA sequence: TGTGCCAGCAGTTTGTCGGTAGGAAACACCATATATTTT.

The chain links TRBV6-1 to TRBJ2-7; D possibly corresponds to TRBD2 (5 bases). With 1 base removed from V and 5 bases from J, the gap between germline ends came to 18 bases. CDR1 and CDR2 (germline): MNHNS, SASEGT. CDR3 length equals 16 residues. Here the CDR3 DNA reads TGTGCCAGCAGTGAAGTCAGAGCGGTCCTGTGGGACGAGCAGTACGTC. It codes for CASSEVRAVLWDEQYV.

The V and J genes are TRBV7-2 and TRBJ2-7, with 10 bases identical to TRBD1. The CDR3 consists of 15 residues. Per germline, CDR1 SGHTA and CDR2 FQGNSA. V shed 3 bases, J shed 2 bases, and the junction held 4 bases outside the gene matches. The DNA of the CDR3 is TGTGCCAGCAGCTTCGGGACAGGGGCGACCTACGAGCAGTACTTC. This codes for CASSFGTGATYEQYF.

The V call is TRBV28, the J call TRBJ2-6; TRBD1 is a possible D gene (5 bases). Trimming took off 2 bases at V and 2 bases at J, with 7 bases between the two ends. Germline V gene lookup returns CDR1 MDHEN and CDR2 SYDVKM. This CDR3 spans 15 amino acids. The CDR3 DNA sequence: TGTGCCAGCAGTTTACAGGGTACTGGGGCCAACGTCCTGACTTTC. This gives the protein CASSLQGTGANVLTF.

V and J are TRBV5-1 and TRBJ2-3, with D possibly matching TRBD1 (5 bases). Trimming removed 5 bases from V and 0 bases from J, with 13 bases in between. Germline V lookup: CDR1 SGHRS, CDR2 YFSETQ. The CDR3 length is 15 residues. CDR3 DNA: TGCGCCAGCAGACAGCAGACAGACAGCACAGATACGCAGTATTTT. Residues: CASRQQTDSTDTQYF.

This clone was picked up one time. The chain uses TRBV14 and TRBJ1-1; TRBD1 agrees at 9 bases. This CDR3 is 18 amino acids long. Germline lookup yields CDR1 SGHDN and CDR2 FVKESK. Unmatched junction bases numbered 15, after V lost 3 bases and J lost 4 bases. The CDR3 nucleotides are TGTGCCAGCAGCCAGGCCTTTACTCCGGACAGGGGAGGCACTGAAGCTTTCTTT. This translates into CASSQAFTPDRGGTEAFF.

The chain links TRBV2 to TRBJ2-4, with 9 bases identical to TRBD1. V gave up 4 bases and J gave up 7 bases; unmatched junction bases: 5. CDR1 and CDR2 (germline): SNHLY, FYNNEI. The CDR3 length is 14 residues. Written as DNA, the CDR3 is TGTGCCAGCAGTGGACAGGGGGATCGGAACATTCAGTACTTC. Encoded protein: CASSGQGDRNIQYF.

J is TRBJ2-1 and V is TRBV28, with 8 positions matching TRBD2. The CDR3 is made up of 14 amino acids. Per germline, CDR1 MDHEN and CDR2 SYDVKM. V shed 5 bases and J 6 bases; nucleotides not matched to a gene: 6. DNA of the CDR3: TGTGCCAGCAGTGACGGGGGGGCGGGCAATGAGCAGTTCTTC. The encoded protein is CASSDGGAGNEQFF.

The chain is built from TRBV24-1 and TRBJ2-5; 9 bases align to TRBD2. V shed 4 bases and J 5 bases; nucleotides not matched to a gene: 7. Germline V CDR1 and CDR2: KGHDR, SFDVKD. The CDR3 length is 15 residues. CDR3: CATSEGGTSRETQYF. The CDR3, as DNA: TGTGCCACCAGTGAGGGGGGGACTAGCCGTGAGACCCAGTACTTC.

The V gene is TRBV13, the J gene TRBJ1-2, with 7 bases that match TRBD1. CDR3 length: 15 amino acids. Germline V lookup: CDR1 PRHDT, CDR2 FYEKMQ (reference sequence). The ends lost 3 bases at V and 7 bases at J; junction bases unmatched: 11. Here the CDR3 reads CASSFNRGTRGGYTF. CDR3 nucleotide sequence: TGTGCCAGCAGCTTCAACAGGGGAACAAGGGGTGGCTACACCTTC.

The rearrangement links TRBV6-1 to TRBJ2-7, with 10 bases that match TRBD1. V was clipped by 4 bases and J by 7 bases; unmatched bases: 16. Germline V gives CDR1 MNHNS, CDR2 SASEGT. The CDR3 contains 17 residues. In DNA, the CDR3 is TGTGCCAGCAGTGGAGGCATCCGACAGGGGGCGAGCTTGGAGCAGTACGTC. Protein sequence: CASSGGIRQGASLEQYV.

The rearrangement links TRBV6-4 to TRBJ1-2; D unclear. Germline V gene data show CDR1 as MRHNA and CDR2 as SNTAGT. This CDR3 comprises 13 residues. V dropped 0 bases and J dropped 7 bases, with 9 bases sitting between them. CDR3 loop: CASSDSSRVGYTF. CDR3 DNA: TGTGCCAGCAGTGACTCGAGTCGGGTTGGCTACACCTTC.

The V call is TRBV18, the J call TRBJ2-7, with D perhaps matching TRBD1 (6 bases). Trimming cost V 3 bases and J 2 bases, with 11 bases left between them. CDR1 is KGHSH, CDR2 LQKENI, per germline. The length of the CDR3 is 14 residues. For the CDR3, the DNA is TGTGCCAGCTCACCGGGGACATCCACCTACGAGCAGTACTTC. Encoded protein: CASSPGTSTYEQYF.

This chain connects TRBV2 to TRBJ2-7; D is perhaps TRBD1 (5 bases). The CDR3 is 13 amino acids. Trimming cost V 6 bases and J 9 bases, with 18 bases left between them. The germline V gene encodes CDR1 SNHLY and CDR2 FYNNEI. The CDR3 sequence is CASRLDSVTPQYV. The CDR3 DNA reads as TGTGCCAGCAGACTCGACAGTGTTACCCCGCAGTACGTC.

This chain links TRBV6-5 with TRBJ2-3; weak D call: TRBD2 (5 bases). V lost 8 bases to trimming and J lost 3 bases, with 15 bases between them. CDR1 and CDR2 from the germline V gene are MNHEY and SVGAGI. CDR3 length equals 14 residues. DNA for the CDR3: TGTGCCAGCGGGGAGTGGGGTGGGACAGATACGCAGTATTTT. Residues: CASGEWGGTDTQYF.

This chain links TRBV24-1 with TRBJ1-4; D is ambiguous. The V gene's germline CDR1 is KGHDR and CDR2 SFDVKD. V shed 9 bases and J shed 4 bases, with 17 bases lying between them. The CDR3 covers 15 residues. The CDR3 region has the DNA TGTGCCACCCAAACTTCGGAAGACTTTAATGAAAAACTGTTTTTT. Protein sequence: CATQTSEDFNEKLFF.

The rearrangement joins TRBV18 to TRBJ1-1; 7 positions match TRBD1. This CDR3 contains 15 residues. V shed 2 bases and J 7 bases; nucleotides not matched to a gene: 10. Germline-derived CDR1 and CDR2 are KGHSH and LQKENI. CDR3: CASSPRDSQFNEAFF. Here the CDR3 DNA reads TGTGCCAGCTCACCAAGGGACAGTCAGTTCAATGAAGCTTTCTTT.

This clone is a singleton in its sample. The chain is built from TRBV30 and TRBJ1-6; D is perhaps TRBD1 (5 bases). CDR3 length: 14 amino acids. Germline V gene lookup returns CDR1 GTSNPN and CDR2 SVGIG (reference sequence). Trimming stripped 2 bases from V and 8 bases from J, with 13 bases between. The CDR3 sequence is CAWSRAAGHSPLHF. CDR3 DNA: TGTGCCTGGAGTAGGGCGGCAGGGCATTCACCCCTCCACTTT.

The CDR3 here is CASSQGPSGGVVQYF. The CDR3, as DNA: TGTGCCAGCAGCCAAGGCCCTAGCGGGGGTGTGGTTCAGTACTTC. The V gene is TRBV14, the J gene TRBJ2-4, with 10 positions matching TRBD2. Trimming at V came to 1 base and at J to 11 bases, leaving 8 bases not matched to a gene. This CDR3 contains 15 residues. CDR1 and CDR2 from the germline V gene are SGHDN and FVKESK. Full variable domain (rest looked up from reference TRBV14 and TRBJ2-4): EAGVTQFPSHSVIEKGQTVTLRCDPISGHDNLYWYRRVMGKEIKFLLHFVKESKQDESGMPNNRFLAERTGGTYSTLKVQPAELEDSGVYFCASSQGPSGGVVQYFGAGTRLSVL.